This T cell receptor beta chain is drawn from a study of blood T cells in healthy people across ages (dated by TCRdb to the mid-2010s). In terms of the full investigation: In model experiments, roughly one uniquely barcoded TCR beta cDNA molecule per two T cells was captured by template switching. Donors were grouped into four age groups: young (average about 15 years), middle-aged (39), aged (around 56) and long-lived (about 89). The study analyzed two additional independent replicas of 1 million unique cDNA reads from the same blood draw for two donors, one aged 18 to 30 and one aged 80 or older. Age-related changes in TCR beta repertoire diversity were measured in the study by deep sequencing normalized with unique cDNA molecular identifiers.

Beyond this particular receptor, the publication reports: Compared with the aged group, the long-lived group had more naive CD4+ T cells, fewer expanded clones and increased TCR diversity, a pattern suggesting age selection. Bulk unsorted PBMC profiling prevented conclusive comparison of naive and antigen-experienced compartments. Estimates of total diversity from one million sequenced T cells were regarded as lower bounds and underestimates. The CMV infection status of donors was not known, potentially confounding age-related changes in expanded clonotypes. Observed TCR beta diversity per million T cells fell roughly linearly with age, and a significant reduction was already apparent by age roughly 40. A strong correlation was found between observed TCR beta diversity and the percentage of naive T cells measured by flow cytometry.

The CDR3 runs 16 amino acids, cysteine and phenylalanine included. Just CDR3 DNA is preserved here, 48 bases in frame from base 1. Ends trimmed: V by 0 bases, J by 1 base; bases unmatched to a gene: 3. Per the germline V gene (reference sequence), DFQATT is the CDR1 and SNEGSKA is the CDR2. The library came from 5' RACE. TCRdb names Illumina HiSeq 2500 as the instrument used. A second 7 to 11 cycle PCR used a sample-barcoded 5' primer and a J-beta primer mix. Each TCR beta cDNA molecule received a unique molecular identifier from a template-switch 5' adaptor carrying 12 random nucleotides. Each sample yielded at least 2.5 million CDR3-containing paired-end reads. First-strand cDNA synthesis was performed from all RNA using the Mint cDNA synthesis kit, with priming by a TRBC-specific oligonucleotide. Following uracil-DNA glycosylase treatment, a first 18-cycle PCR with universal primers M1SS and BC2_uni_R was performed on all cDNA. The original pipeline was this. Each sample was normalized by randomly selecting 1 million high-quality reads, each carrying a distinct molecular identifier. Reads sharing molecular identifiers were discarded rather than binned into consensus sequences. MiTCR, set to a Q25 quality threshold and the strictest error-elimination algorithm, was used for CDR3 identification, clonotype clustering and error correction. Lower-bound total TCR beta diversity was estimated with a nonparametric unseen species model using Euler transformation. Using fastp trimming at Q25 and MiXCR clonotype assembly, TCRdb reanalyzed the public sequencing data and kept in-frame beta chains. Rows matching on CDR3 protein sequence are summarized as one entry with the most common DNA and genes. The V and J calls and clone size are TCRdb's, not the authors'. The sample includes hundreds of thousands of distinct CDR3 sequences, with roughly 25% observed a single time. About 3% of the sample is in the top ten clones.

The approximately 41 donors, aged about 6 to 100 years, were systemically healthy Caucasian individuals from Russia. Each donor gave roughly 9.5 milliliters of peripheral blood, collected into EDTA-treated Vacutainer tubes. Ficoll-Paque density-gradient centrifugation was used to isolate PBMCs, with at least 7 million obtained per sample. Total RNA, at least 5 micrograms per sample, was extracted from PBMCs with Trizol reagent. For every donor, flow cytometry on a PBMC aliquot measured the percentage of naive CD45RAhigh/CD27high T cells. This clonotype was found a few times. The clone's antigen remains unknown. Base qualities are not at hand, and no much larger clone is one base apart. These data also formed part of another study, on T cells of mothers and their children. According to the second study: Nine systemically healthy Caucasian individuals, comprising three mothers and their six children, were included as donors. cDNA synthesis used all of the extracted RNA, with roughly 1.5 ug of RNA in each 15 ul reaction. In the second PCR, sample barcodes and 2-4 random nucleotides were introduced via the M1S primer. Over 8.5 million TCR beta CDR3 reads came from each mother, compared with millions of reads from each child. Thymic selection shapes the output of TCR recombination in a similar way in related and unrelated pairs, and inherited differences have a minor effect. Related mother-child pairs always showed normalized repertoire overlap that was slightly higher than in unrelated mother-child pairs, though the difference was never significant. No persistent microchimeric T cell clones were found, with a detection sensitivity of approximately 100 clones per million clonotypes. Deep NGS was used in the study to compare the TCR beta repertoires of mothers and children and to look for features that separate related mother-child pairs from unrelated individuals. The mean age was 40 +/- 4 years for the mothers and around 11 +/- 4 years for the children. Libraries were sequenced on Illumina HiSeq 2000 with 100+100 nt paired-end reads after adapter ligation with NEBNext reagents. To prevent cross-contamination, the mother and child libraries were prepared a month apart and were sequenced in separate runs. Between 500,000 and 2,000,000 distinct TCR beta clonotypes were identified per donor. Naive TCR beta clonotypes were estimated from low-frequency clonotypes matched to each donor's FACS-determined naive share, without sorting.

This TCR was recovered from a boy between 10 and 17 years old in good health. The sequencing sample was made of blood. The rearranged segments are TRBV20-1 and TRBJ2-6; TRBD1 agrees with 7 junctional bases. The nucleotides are TGCAGTGCTAGAGACCCGACAGGGTCTGGGGCCAACGTCCTGACTTTC. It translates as CSARDPTGSGANVLTF.